The 27 T cell receptor beta chains reported below all come from one sample, sequenced in a study of radiotherapy plus CTLA-4 blockade in lung cancer. Sequencing was performed with immunoSEQ multiplex PCR; in TCRdb, only in-frame clones are kept and a portion is missing. The repertoire holds about 98,000 clones, 80% to 85% seen once, with approximately 3.7% in the top ten. Sequencing used peripheral blood, obtained from a patient treated with radiotherapy plus ipilimumab. All receptors derive from a human donor with non-small cell lung cancer who had a partial response to radiotherapy plus ipilimumab.

The chain has TRBV19 and TRBJ1-1; 7 bases are a match to TRBD1. CDR1 and CDR2 (germline): LNHDA, SQIVND (reference sequence). The CDR3 spans 15 residues. V gave up 4 bases and J gave up 6 bases; unmatched junction bases: 11. CDR3 nucleotide sequence: TGTGCCAGTAGTAAGGACAGGCGTTCATCTCCTGAAGCTTTCTTT. Protein sequence: CASSKDRRSSPEAFF.

This clone was seen a single time. The rearrangement joins TRBV10-3 to TRBJ2-1, with D unclear. The V gene lost 0 bases and the J gene lost 10 bases, with 10 bases spanning the gap. Germline CDR1 is ENHRY and CDR2 is SYGVKD. This CDR3 is 13 amino acids long. The DNA for the CDR3 is TGTGCCATCAGTGAGTCTCCCGGCAGGGAGCAGTTCTTC. It yields the protein CAISESPGREQFF.

The V call is TRBV6-1, the J call TRBJ2-3, with 16 bases matching TRBD2. J lost 8 bases, V lost 0 bases, and 5 bases had no gene match. CDR1 MNHNS and CDR2 SASEGT come from the germline V gene. This CDR3 comprises 17 residues. CDR3 sequence reads: CASSEAGLAGGGGTQYF. The DNA of the CDR3 is TGTGCCAGCAGTGAAGCGGGACTAGCGGGAGGGGGGGGTACGCAGTATTTT.

This chain joins TRBV7-9 and TRBJ2-7; tentatively, D is TRBD2 (5 bases). Trimming took off 4 bases at V and 3 bases at J, with 19 bases between the two ends. The CDR3 covers 16 residues. Germline CDR1 reads SEHNR; CDR2 reads FQNEAQ (reference sequence). Written as DNA, the CDR3 is TGTGCCAGCAGCTCTACCCTAGGAGAGGGTAACTACGAGCAGTACTTC. Its translation is CASSSTLGEGNYEQYF.

This clone was counted between two and nine times. This chain joins TRBV27 and TRBJ2-1, with 8 bases matching TRBD2. Trimming took 4 bases from V and 6 from J; bases not matched to a gene: 8. CDR1 and CDR2 (germline): MNHEY, SMNVEV (reference sequence). This CDR3 is built from 15 residues. The CDR3 here is CASSSPGLGANEQFF. CDR3 nucleotide sequence: TGTGCCAGCAGTTCCCCGGGACTAGGAGCCAATGAGCAGTTCTTC.

A word on this clone: Other nucleotide sequences in the sample specify the same CDR3. The chain couples TRBV5-1 to TRBJ2-1; D perhaps matches TRBD1 (6 bases). This CDR3 spans 14 amino acids. Deletions cut 1 base from V and 5 bases from J, with 10 bases between. Germline V gene sequence: CDR1 SGHRS, CDR2 YFSETQ. CDR3 in DNA: TGCGCCAGCAGCTTGACGACAGGAAACAATGAGCAGTTCTTC. This sequence encodes CASSLTTGNNEQFF.

This sequence joins TRBV5-1 and TRBJ2-2; 7 bases line up with TRBD2. Trimming at V came to 1 base and at J to 3 bases, leaving 0 bases not matched to a gene. The CDR3 runs 14 residues. The germline V gene has CDR1 SGHRS and CDR2 YFSETQ. This CDR3 reads CASSLRGDTGELFF. The CDR3 DNA reads as TGCGCCAGCAGCTTGCGGGGGGACACCGGGGAGCTGTTTTTT. The entire variable domain, with the rest obtained from reference TRBV5-1 and TRBJ2-2, is as follows: KAGVTQTPRYLIKTRGQQVTLSCSPISGHRSVSWYQQTPGQGLQFLFEYFSETQRNKGNFPGRFSGRQFSNSRSEMNVSTLELGDSALYLCASSLRGDTGELFFGEGSRLTVL.

The chain uses TRBV5-6 and TRBJ2-5; 8 bases are shared with TRBD2. The CDR3 is 14 amino acids. Germline V gene data show CDR1 as SGHDT and CDR2 as YYEEEE. V lost 5 bases and J lost 6; bases outside the gene matches: 9. CDR3 nucleotide sequence: TGTGCCAGCAGACCTAGCGGGCCCTTAAAGACCCAGTACTTC. This sequence encodes CASRPSGPLKTQYF.

The chain uses TRBV5-1 and TRBJ2-1; possible D gene TRBD2, 5 bases. The CDR3 sequence is 17 residues long. The V and J ends lost 0 bases and 0 bases respectively, with 13 bases between them. Looked up from germline, CDR1 is SGHRS and CDR2 is YFSETQ. The chain's CDR3 is CASSLAEEASSYNEQFF. CDR3 sequence (DNA): TGCGCCAGCAGCTTGGCGGAGGAAGCAAGCTCCTACAATGAGCAGTTCTTC.

V and J are TRBV28 and TRBJ2-2, with 10 bases matching TRBD2. The germline CDR1 and CDR2 sequences are MDHEN and SYDVKM. The junction had 7 bases not matched to a gene; V was cut back by 0 bases and J by 9 bases. This CDR3 is built from 16 residues. The CDR3 coding sequence is TGTGCCAGCAGTTTATGGTCTAGCGGGAGTTCCAGGGAGCTGTTTTTT. Its translation: CASSLWSSGSSRELFF.

The V gene is TRBV5-1, the J gene TRBJ1-2, with 9 bases lining up with TRBD1. The CDR3 loop spans 15 amino acids. Germline assignment: CDR1 SGHRS and CDR2 YFSETQ. J lost 1 base, V lost 4 bases, and 5 bases had no gene match. This CDR3 is CASSGGQGFNYGYTF. DNA for the CDR3: TGCGCCAGCAGCGGGGGACAGGGCTTTAACTATGGCTACACCTTC.

The chain joins TRBV25-1 to TRBJ1-1; 7 bases match TRBD1. Germline trimming cut 6 bases from V and 0 bases from J; bases unmatched to any gene: 1. The germline gives CDR1 MGHDK, CDR2 SYGVNS. This CDR3 has 13 residues. CDR3 in DNA: TGTGCCAGCAGGGACAGGTTGAACACTGAAGCTTTCTTT. This translates into CASRDRLNTEAFF.

The chain employs TRBV5-4 and TRBJ2-3; D remains unclear. CDR1 is SGHNT, CDR2 YYREEE, per germline (reference sequence). CDR3 length: 14 residues. With 0 bases removed from V and 1 base from J, the gap between germline ends came to 6 bases. CDR3 DNA: TGTGCCAGCAGCTTGGTGGAGCGCACAGATACGCAGTATTTT. It codes for CASSLVERTDTQYF.

This rearrangement joins TRBV15 to TRBJ2-5; 8 bases align to TRBD1. The CDR3 contains 14 residues. J gave up 4 bases and V 0 bases, and 1 base lay outside the gene matches. CDR1 and CDR2 from the germline V gene are LNHNV and YYDKDF (reference sequence). This chain's CDR3 is CATSRDRGRETQYF. The CDR3 DNA reads TGTGCCACCAGCAGAGACAGGGGGCGAGAGACCCAGTACTTC.

The chain recombines TRBV6-4 with TRBJ2-1; weak D call: TRBD2 (6 bases). The CDR3 consists of 14 residues. Between the trimmed V and J ends, which lost 0 bases and 14 bases, there was a span of 17 bases. From germline, CDR1 is MRHNA and CDR2 SNTAGT. The CDR3 loop reads CASSDSERGLVKFF. The CDR3 bases are TGTGCCAGCAGTGACTCGGAACGGGGGTTAGTTAAGTTCTTC.

The J gene is TRBJ2-1, the V gene TRBV27, with 8 bases that match TRBD2. The CDR3 is 20 residues long. Unmatched junction bases numbered 18, after V lost 4 bases and J lost 1 base. Germline V gene data show CDR1 as MNHEY and CDR2 as SMNVEV (reference sequence). The CDR3 DNA is TGTGCCAGCAGTTCTCCCAGCGGGCGGGGGGTAGTCGGGTCCTACAATGAGCAGTTCTTC. Its protein is CASSSPSGRGVVGSYNEQFF.

V usage is TRBV9 and J usage is TRBJ2-1; 13 positions match TRBD2. This CDR3 has 15 residues. V dropped 4 bases and J dropped 7; count of bases not matched to a gene: 5. CDR1 and CDR2 (germline): SGDLS, YYNGEE. CDR3 in amino acids: CASSPGTSGKNEQFF. CDR3 bases: TGTGCCAGCAGCCCCGGGACTAGCGGGAAGAATGAGCAGTTCTTC.

The chain employs TRBV14 and TRBJ2-5; 8 bases are a match to TRBD2. Germline CDR1 is SGHDN and CDR2 is FVKESK. Unmatched junction bases numbered 10, after V lost 5 bases and J lost 5 bases. This CDR3 has 15 residues. The CDR3 sequence: CASSSLRGGTETQYF. CDR3 in DNA: TGTGCCAGCAGCTCACTACGCGGGGGGACGGAGACCCAGTACTTC.

V is TRBV5-5 and J is TRBJ1-4, with 7 bases fitting TRBD1. The CDR3 loop spans 15 amino acids. Losses at the gene ends were 4 bases for V and 8 bases for J; bases not matched to a gene: 11. The germline gives CDR1 SGHKS, CDR2 YYEKEE (reference sequence). CDR3 nucleotide sequence: TGTGCCAGCAGCCCCGGACAGGCAGCTCGGGAAAAACTGTTTTTT. Residues: CASSPGQAAREKLFF. Full variable domain (outside the CDR3, taken from reference TRBV5-5 and TRBJ1-4): DAGVTQSPTHLIKTRGQQVTLRCSPISGHKSVSWYQQVLGQGPQFIFQYYEKEERGRGNFPDRFSARQFPNYSSELNVNALLLGDSALYLCASSPGQAAREKLFFGSGTQLSVL.

V is TRBV29-1 and J is TRBJ2-2, with D perhaps matching TRBD2 (7 bases). The germline V and J ends were trimmed by 4 bases and 2 bases, with 11 bases remaining between them. The CDR3 is made up of 14 amino acids. Germline lookup yields CDR1 SQVTM and CDR2 ANQGSEA. The CDR3 nucleotides read TGCAGCGTTGGTCGGGGGGCCAACACCGGGGAGCTGTTTTTT. Translating gives CSVGRGANTGELFF.

In its sample, this clone was seen a few times. The chain couples TRBV7-2 to TRBJ1-2; weak D call: TRBD1 (5 bases). Looked up from germline, CDR1 is SGHTA and CDR2 is FQGNSA. The V and J ends lost 1 base and 4 bases respectively, with 13 bases between them. The CDR3 has 15 residues. The CDR3, as DNA: TGTGCCAGCAGCTTAGGAGTCAGGGAAACCTATGGCTACACCTTC. Residues: CASSLGVRETYGYTF.

V usage is TRBV7-9 and J usage is TRBJ2-7; 7 bases fit TRBD1. In germline, CDR1 is SEHNR, CDR2 FQNEAQ (reference sequence). Trimming removed 3 bases from V and 11 bases from J; junction bases left unmatched: 7. This CDR3 region has 12 residues. The DNA for the CDR3 is TGTGCCAGCAGCTTCCAGGGACAGAAGGAGTACTTC. As protein: CASSFQGQKEYF.

This chain joins TRBV5-4 and TRBJ2-5; 9 bases line up with TRBD2. The CDR3 contains 15 residues. Trimming removed 4 bases from V and 4 bases from J; junction bases left unmatched: 8. Germline assignment: CDR1 SGHNT and CDR2 YYREEE (reference sequence). The CDR3 DNA follows: TGTGCCAGCAGCCCTAGCGGGGCCGGGTCAGAGACCCAGTACTTC. The encoded protein is CASSPSGAGSETQYF.

In its sample, this clone was seen once. J is TRBJ2-3 and V is TRBV5-1; 9 nucleotides agree with TRBD2. Trimming removed 1 base from V and 2 bases from J; junction bases left unmatched: 2. The CDR3 contains 15 residues. The germline V gene encodes CDR1 SGHRS and CDR2 YFSETQ. In DNA form, the CDR3 reads TGCGCCAGCAGCTTGAGGACTAGCGTCACAGATACGCAGTATTTT. It encodes CASSLRTSVTDTQYF.

The gene calls are TRBV4-1 and TRBJ2-1; possibly TRBD1 for D (5 bases). Trimming stripped 2 bases from V and 4 bases from J, with 9 bases between. Per the germline V gene, CDR1 is MGHRA and CDR2 is YSYEKL. The CDR3 runs to 14 residues. CDR3 bases: TGCGCCAGCAGCCAAAAGGACACATACAATGAGCAGTTCTTC. Translating it yields CASSQKDTYNEQFF.

CDR3 bases: TGCGCCAGCAGCGTCGACAGGGTATCCACCGGGGAGCTGTTTTTT. It yields the protein CASSVDRVSTGELFF. The rearrangement joins TRBV5-1 to TRBJ2-2; 7 nucleotides agree with TRBD1. CDR1 and CDR2 from the germline V gene are SGHRS and YFSETQ. The CDR3 covers 15 residues. The ends lost 4 bases at V and 4 bases at J; junction bases unmatched: 7.

The rearrangement uses TRBV6-1 and TRBJ1-1; maybe TRBD1 (6 bases). The CDR3 consists of 15 residues. Germline V gives CDR1 MNHNS, CDR2 SASEGT. The germline V and J ends were trimmed by 5 bases and 1 base, with 14 bases remaining between them. The CDR3 spells CASSSDRGGNTEAFF. In DNA form, the CDR3 reads TGTGCCAGCAGTTCAGACCGAGGGGGGAACACTGAAGCTTTCTTT.